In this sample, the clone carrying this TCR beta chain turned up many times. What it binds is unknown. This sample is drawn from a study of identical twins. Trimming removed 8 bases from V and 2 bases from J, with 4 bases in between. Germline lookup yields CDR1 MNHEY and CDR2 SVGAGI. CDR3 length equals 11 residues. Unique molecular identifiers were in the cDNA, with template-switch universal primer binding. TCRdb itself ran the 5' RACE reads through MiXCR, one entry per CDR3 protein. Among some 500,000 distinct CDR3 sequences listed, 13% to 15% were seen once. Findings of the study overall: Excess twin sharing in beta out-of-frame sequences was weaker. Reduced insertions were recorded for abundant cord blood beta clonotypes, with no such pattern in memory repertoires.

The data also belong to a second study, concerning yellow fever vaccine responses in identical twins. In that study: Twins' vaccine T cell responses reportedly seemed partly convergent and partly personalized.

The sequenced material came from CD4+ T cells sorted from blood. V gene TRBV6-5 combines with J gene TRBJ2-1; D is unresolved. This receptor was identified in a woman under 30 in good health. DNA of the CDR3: TGTGCCAGCTCGACCTACAATGAGCAGTTCTTC. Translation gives CASSTYNEQFF.